This is a list of T cell receptor beta chains from one sample in a study of PD-1 blockade in classical Hodgkin lymphoma. Sequencing was performed with immunoSEQ multiplex PCR; in TCRdb, only in-frame clones are kept and a portion is missing. The sample contains roughly 28,000 clones, around 80% of which appear only once. Sequenced material: peripheral blood mononuclear cells (PBMCs), taken before the fourth cycle of nivolumab. These receptors all stem from a human donor with classical Hodgkin lymphoma. The conserved cysteine and the conserved F or W are not part of the CDR3 here.

cdr3_aa | v_call
ASSPLGRASGGAGELF | TRBV28
ASSYTSFYNEQF | TRBV6-5
ASSLGQTGDTQY | TRBV5-4
ASRRSGEGNTEAF | TRBV19
SARALSEAF | TRBV20-1
ASSLTGAPLEQY | TRBV7-9
ASSLRGSYEQY | TRBV6-1
ATSRGGMQY | TRBV15
AWSGGASGNQPQH | TRBV30
ASRDSIRGRWFTYEQY | TRBV9
ASSYHQNNSPLH | TRBV6-5
ASSFLGGNNTIY | TRBV19
ASSFGGDTQY | TRBV27
ASSYGQGMDGYT | TRBV6-6
ASTSPETGIDQPQH | TRBV27
ASKLGQHLNEKLF | TRBV7-3
AGGVRPQH | TRBV19
ATSSRDIQRGEQF | TRBV15
ASSLFFGELF | TRBV5-1
ASSVLWGGDTQY | TRBV9
ASSLTGGGYGYT | TRBV6-5
ASSLGTLDHSGNTIY | TRBV5-1
ASSDWALQGETQY | TRBV6-4
ASSYGYT | TRBV6-5
ASSSVEAQTQY | TRBV18
ASSQVTTSGANVLT | TRBV4-2
ASSLVQGGGTQY | TRBV5-6
AISDSVRQETQY | TRBV10-3
ASSTPRGFSSYEQY | TRBV19